A selection of T cell receptor beta chains follows, all from one sample in a study of long-term antiretroviral therapy in people with HIV. Sequencing was performed with immunoSEQ multiplex PCR; in TCRdb, only in-frame clones are kept and a portion is missing. The table shows tens of thousands of clones, with 81% occurring only once. The sample here was unsorted PBMCs, taken 1.5 years after starting antiretroviral therapy. These receptors all stem from a man between 25 and 39 years old with HIV. The conserved cysteine and the conserved F or W are not part of the CDR3 here. D genes are given only for firm matches. Size is omitted from some rows. Given values are once, few, many or a class for expanded clones.

v_call	clone_size	d_call	j_call	cdr3_aa
TRBV29-1	medium-sized	TRBD1	TRBJ1-2	SVPEDRDNYGYT
TRBV18	once	.	TRBJ2-3	ASSPTAERRTQY
TRBV5-1	.	.	TRBJ2-5	ASSFTGGRETQY
TRBV28	.	.	TRBJ2-7	ASSPKGDYEQY
TRBV28	.	TRBD1	TRBJ1-5	ASSSDLAAGGYSNQPQH
TRBV28	.	TRBD2	TRBJ2-7	ASRPHSGGYYEQY
TRBV5-4	.	TRBD1	TRBJ1-6	ASSTGQGVPYNSPLH
TRBV27	.	TRBD1	TRBJ2-5	ASSHTLRTGPETQY
TRBV30	.	TRBD1	TRBJ2-7	AWSPGGYEQY
TRBV7-2	few	.	TRBJ2-5	ASSLVGPIQGETQY
TRBV2	.	.	TRBJ2-7	ASKQGFEQY
TRBV10-3	.	.	TRBJ1-2	AARGGQDNYGYT
TRBV15	once	TRBD1	TRBJ2-7	ATSRDLGQGGEQY
TRBV5-5	.	TRBD2	TRBJ2-2	ASSSLAGGNTGELF